This note documents a single TCR beta chain sequence. Trimming removed 6 bases from V and 8 bases from J; junction bases left unmatched: 10. The CDR3 length is 15 residues. TCR beta CDR3 amplification used RNA transcripts. HTBI primers were employed in first-round RT-PCR, then a second-round multiplex PCR followed. TCRdb used MiXCR to reprocess the multiplex PCR reads, holding one entry per CDR3 protein. The sample shows approximately 380,000 distinct CDR3 sequences, around 20% of them seen only once. This record comes from a study of Graves' ophthalmopathy and Graves' hyperthyroidism. Study-wide context: There was a collection of peripheral blood at initial diagnosis, before any treatment.

The stable label applied to hyperthyroidism with no ophthalmopathy within 18 months of follow-up. Uncontrolled infections, pregnancy, lactation or other autoimmune diseases led to patient exclusion. From fresh peripheral blood, approximately 10 ml in volume, the PBMCs were obtained. The chain uses TRBV12-3 or TRBV12-4 and TRBJ2-5; 12 positions agree with TRBD1. This receptor was identified in a young woman with stable Graves' hyperthyroidism. Sequencing input: peripheral blood. The chain's CDR3 is CASSRDRGRVGTQYF. CDR3 DNA sequence: TGTGCCAGCAGCAGGGACAGGGGGCGCGTCGGTACCCAGTACTTC.